Detailed here is one T cell receptor beta chain. Its specificity is unknown. Assay runs were performed at deep level. It was across several immunoSEQ plates that each subset's genomic DNA was evenly split. The assay was immunoSEQ multiplex PCR, and TCRdb's table has in-frame clones only and misses some. The data show approximately 400,000 clones, roughly 96% seen once. Germline V gene lookup returns CDR1 SGHDN and CDR2 FVKESK. With 4 bases removed from V and 3 bases from J, the gap between germline ends came to 13 bases. The CDR3 extends over 14 amino acids. This sample was included in a study of shared clonotypes between healthy human individuals. Whole-study context: A few men and two women, aged 18 to 49, were donors. The study, taken as a whole, reports: Investigators collected only blood, and repertoires in tissues likely differ.

The TCR originated in a man aged 30-40 years in good health. Sequencing was done on a sample of memory CD8+ T cells sorted from blood. Subset reported: CD45RO+ cells pooled with CCR7-negative TemRA cells. V gene TRBV14 combines with J gene TRBJ2-7, with D uncertain. CDR3 nucleotide sequence: TGTGCCAGCAGCCTTAGGAACAGTAACTACGAGCAGTACTTC. It specifies CASSLRNSNYEQYF.